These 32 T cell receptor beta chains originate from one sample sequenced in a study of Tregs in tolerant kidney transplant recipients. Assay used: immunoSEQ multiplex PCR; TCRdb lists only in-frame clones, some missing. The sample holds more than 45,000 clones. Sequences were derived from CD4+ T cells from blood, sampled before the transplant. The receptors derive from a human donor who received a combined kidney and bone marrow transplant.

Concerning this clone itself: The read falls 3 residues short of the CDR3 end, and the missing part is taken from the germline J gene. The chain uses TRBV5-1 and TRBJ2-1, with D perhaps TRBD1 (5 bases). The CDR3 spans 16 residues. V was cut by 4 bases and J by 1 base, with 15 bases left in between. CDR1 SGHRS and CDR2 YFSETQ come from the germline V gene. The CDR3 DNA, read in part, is TGCGCCAGCAGCCCCGATGGAACAGGTTCCTACAATGAG. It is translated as CASSPDGTGSYNE. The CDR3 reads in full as CASSPDGTGSYNEQFF.

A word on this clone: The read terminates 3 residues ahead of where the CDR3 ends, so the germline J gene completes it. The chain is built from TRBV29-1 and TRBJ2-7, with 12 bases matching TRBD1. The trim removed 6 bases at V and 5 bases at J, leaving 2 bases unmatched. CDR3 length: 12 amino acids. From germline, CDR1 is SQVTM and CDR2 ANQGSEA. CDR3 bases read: TGCAGCGTCGGGACAGGGGGCGACGAG. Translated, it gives CSVGTGGDE. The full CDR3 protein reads CSVGTGGDEQYF.

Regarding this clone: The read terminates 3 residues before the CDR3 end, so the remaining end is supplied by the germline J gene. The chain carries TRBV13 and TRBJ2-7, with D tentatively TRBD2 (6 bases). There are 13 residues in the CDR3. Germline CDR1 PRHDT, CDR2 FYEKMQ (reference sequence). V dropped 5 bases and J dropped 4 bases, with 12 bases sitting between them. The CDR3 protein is CASSVTGRYEQYF. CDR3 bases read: TGTGCCAGCAGCGTGACGGGGAGGTACGAG.

CDR3 sequence: CAILTAEGTDTQYF. Partial CDR3 DNA: TGCGCCATCCTGACCGCCGAGGGGACAGATACG. The V gene is TRBV5-1, the J gene TRBJ2-3; D tentatively reads TRBD1 or TRBD2 (5 bases each). The read ends 3 residues early relative to the CDR3; the germline J gene fills the gap. This CDR3 is 14 amino acids long. Trimming took off 9 bases at V and 3 bases at J, with 17 bases between the two ends. Germline-derived CDR1 and CDR2 are SGHRS and YFSETQ.

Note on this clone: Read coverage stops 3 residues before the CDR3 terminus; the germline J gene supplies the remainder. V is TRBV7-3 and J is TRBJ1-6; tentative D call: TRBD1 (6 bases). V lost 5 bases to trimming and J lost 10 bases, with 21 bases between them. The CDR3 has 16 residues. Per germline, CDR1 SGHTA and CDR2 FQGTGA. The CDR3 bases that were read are TGTGCCAGCAGCCCATATGGGGGGGCGTCGTTATCACCC. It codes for CASSPYGGASLSP. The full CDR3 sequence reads CASSPYGGASLSPLHF.

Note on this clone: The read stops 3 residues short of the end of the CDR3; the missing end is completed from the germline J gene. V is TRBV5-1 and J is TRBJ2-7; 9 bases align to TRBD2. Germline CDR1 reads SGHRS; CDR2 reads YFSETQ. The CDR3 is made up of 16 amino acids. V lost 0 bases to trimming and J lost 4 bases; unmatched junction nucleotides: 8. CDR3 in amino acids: CASSLGFSGSTYEQYF. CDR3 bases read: TGCGCCAGCAGCTTGGGGTTTAGCGGGAGTACTTACGAG.

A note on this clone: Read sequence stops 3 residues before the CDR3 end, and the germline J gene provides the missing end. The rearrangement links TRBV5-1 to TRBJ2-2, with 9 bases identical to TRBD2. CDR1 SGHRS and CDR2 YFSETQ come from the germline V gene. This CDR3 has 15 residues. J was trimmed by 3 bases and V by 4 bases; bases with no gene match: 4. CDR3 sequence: CASSPRLADTGELFF. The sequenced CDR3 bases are TGCGCCAGCAGCCCCCGACTAGCGGACACCGGGGAG.

The DNA read from the CDR3 is TGCAGTGCACAGAGGGGACAGGGCAATCAGCCC. Translation: CSAQRGQGNQP. The full CDR3 is CSAQRGQGNQPQHF. This sequence joins TRBV20-1 and TRBJ1-5; the match to TRBD1 covers 8 bases. The read ends 3 residues before the CDR3 terminus; that terminus is restored from the germline J gene. The length of the CDR3 is 14 residues. With 6 bases clipped from V and 2 bases from J, the junction kept 6 bases outside the gene matches. Germline V CDR1 and CDR2: DFQATT, SNEGSKA (reference sequence).

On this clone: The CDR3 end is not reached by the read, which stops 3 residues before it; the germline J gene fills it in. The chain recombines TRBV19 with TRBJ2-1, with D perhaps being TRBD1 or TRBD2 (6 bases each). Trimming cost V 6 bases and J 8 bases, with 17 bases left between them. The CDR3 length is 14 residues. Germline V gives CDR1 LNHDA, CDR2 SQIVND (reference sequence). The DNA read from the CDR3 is TGTGCCAGTAGCCTGACTGGAGGGGGAGATGAG. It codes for CASSLTGGGDE. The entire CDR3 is CASSLTGGGDEQFF. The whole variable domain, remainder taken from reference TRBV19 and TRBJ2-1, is DGGITQSPKYLFRKEGQNVTLSCEQNLNHDAMYWYRQDPGQGLRLIYYSQIVNDFQKGDIAEGYSVSREKKESFPLTVTSAQKNPTAFYLCASSLTGGGDEQFFGPGTRLTVL.

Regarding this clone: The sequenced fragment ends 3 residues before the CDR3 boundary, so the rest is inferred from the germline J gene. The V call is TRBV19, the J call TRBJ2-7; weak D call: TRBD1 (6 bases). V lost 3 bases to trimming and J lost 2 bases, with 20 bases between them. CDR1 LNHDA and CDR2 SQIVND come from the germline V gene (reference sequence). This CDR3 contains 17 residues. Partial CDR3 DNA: TGTGCCAGTAGTATTGAGGGTTGGGGGCCGGGGACCTACGAG. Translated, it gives CASSIEGWGPGTYE. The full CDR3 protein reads CASSIEGWGPGTYEQYF.

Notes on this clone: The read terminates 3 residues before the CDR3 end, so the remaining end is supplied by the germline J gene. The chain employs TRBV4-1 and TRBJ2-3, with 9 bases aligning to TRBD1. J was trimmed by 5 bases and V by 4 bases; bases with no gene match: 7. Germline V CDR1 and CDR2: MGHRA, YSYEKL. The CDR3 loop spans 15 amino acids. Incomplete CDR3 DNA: TGCGCCAGCAGCCGGGACAGGGTATTGGGAGATACG. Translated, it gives CASSRDRVLGDT. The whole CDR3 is CASSRDRVLGDTQYF.

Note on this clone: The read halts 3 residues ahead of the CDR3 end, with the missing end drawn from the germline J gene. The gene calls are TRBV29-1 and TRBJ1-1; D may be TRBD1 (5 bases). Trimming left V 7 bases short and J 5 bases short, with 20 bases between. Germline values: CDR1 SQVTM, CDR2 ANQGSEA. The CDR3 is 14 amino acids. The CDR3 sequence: CSARDPAGDTEAFF. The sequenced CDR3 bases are TGCAGCGCTCGGGACCCCGCGGGGGATACTGAA. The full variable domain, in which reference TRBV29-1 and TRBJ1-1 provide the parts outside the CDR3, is SAVISQKPSRDICQRGTSLTIQCQVDSQVTMMFWYRQQPGQSLTLIATANQGSEATYESGFVIDKFPISRPNLTFSTLTVSNMSPEDSSIYLCSARDPAGDTEAFFGQGTRLTVV.

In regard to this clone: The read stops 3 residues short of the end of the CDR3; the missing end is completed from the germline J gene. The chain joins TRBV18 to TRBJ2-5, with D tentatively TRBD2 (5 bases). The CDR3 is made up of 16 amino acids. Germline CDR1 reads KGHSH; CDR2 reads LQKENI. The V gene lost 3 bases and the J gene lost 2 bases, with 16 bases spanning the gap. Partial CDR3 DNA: TGTGCCAGCTCACCGGGCAAGACTACTATTCAAGAGACC. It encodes CASSPGKTTIQET. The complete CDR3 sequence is CASSPGKTTIQETQYF.

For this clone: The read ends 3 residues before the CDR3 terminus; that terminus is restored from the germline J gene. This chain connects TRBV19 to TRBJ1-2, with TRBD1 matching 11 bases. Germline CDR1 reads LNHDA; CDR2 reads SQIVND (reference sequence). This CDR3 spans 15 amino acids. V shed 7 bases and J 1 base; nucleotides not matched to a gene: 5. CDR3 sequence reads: CASTQGTGGNYGYTF. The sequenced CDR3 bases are TGTGCCAGTACCCAGGGGACAGGGGGTAACTATGGC.

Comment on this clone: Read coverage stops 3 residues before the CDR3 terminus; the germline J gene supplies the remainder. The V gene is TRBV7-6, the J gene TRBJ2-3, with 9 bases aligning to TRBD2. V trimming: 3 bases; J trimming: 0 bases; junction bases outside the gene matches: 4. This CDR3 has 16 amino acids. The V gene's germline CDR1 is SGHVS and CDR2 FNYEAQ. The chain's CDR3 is CASSFSGSESTDTQYF. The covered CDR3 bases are TGTGCCAGCAGCTTTAGCGGGAGCGAAAGCACAGATACG. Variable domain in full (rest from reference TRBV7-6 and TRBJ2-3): GAGVSQSPRYKVTKRGQDVALRCDPISGHVSLYWYRQALGQGPEFLTYFNYEAQQDKSGLPNDRFSAERPEGSISTLTIQRTEQRDSAMYRCASSFSGSESTDTQYFGPGTRLTVL.

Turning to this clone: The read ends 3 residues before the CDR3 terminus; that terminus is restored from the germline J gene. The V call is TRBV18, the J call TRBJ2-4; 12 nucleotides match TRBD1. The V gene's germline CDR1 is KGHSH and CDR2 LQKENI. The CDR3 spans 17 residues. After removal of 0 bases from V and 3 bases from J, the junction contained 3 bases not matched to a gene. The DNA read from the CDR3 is TGTGCCAGCTCACCACCGGGACAGGGGGCGGACAAAAACATT. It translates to CASSPPGQGADKNI. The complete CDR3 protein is CASSPPGQGADKNIQYF.

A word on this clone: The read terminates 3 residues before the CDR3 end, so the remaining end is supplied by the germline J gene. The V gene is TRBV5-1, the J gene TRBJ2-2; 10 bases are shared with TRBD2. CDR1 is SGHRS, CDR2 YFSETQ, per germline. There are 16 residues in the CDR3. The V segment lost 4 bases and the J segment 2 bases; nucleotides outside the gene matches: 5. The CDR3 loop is CASSARTSGNTGELFF. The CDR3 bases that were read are TGCGCCAGCAGCGCCCGGACTAGCGGCAACACCGGGGAG.

The covered CDR3 bases are TGTGCCATCAGCCCCTCGGCTAGCGGGATTCTTACAGATACG. Translated: CAISPSASGILTDT. The full CDR3 reads CAISPSASGILTDTQYF. The chain couples TRBV10-3 to TRBJ2-3, with 9 bases aligning to TRBD2. The read terminates 3 residues ahead of where the CDR3 ends, so the germline J gene completes it. This CDR3 is built from 17 residues. Looked up from germline, CDR1 is ENHRY and CDR2 is SYGVKD. The V and J ends lost 6 bases and 3 bases, in that order; junction bases with no gene match: 13.

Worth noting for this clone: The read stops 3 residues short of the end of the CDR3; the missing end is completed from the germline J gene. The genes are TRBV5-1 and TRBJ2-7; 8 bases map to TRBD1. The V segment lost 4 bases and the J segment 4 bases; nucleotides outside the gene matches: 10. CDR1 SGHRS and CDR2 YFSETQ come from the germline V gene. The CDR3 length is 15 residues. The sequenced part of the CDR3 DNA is TGCGCCAGCAGCCACGGACAGGGTGAAAGGTACGAG. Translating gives CASSHGQGERYE. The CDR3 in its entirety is CASSHGQGERYEQYF.

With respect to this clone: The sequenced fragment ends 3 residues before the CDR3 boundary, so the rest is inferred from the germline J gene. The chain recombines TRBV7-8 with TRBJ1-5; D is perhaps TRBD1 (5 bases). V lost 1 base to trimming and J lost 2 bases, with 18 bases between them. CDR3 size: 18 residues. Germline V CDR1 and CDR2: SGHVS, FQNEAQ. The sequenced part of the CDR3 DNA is TGTGCCAGCAGCTTAGTAGGGGTGGACGATTTTCGCAATCAGCCC. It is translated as CASSLVGVDDFRNQP. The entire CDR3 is CASSLVGVDDFRNQPQHF.

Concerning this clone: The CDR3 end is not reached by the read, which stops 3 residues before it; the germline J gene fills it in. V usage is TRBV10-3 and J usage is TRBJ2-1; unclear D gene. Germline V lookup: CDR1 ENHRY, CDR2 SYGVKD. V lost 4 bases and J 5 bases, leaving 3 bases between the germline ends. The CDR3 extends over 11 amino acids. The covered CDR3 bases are TGTGCCATCAGTGGTAACAATGAG. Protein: CAISGNNE. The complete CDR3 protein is CAISGNNEQFF.

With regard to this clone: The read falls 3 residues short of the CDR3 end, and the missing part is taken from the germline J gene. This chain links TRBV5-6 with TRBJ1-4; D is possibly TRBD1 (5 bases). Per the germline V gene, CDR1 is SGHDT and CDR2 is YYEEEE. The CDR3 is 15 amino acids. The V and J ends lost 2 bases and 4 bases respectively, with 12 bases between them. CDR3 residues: CASSLIQVYNEKLFF. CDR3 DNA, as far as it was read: TGTGCCAGCAGCTTAATACAGGTATATAATGAAAAA.

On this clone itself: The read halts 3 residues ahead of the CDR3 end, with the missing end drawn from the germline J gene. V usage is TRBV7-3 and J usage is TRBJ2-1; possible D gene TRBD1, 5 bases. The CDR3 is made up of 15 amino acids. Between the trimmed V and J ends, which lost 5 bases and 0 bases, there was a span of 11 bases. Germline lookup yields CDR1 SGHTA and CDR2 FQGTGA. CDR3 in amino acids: CASSHDSSSYNEQFF. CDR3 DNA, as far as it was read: TGTGCCAGCAGCCACGACAGTAGCTCCTACAATGAG.

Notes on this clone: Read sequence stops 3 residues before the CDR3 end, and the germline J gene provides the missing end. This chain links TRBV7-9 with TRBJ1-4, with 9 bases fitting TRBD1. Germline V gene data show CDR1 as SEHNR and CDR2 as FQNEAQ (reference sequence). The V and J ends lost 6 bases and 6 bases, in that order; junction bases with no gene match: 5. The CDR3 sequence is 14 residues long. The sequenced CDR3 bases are TGTGCCAGCAGTCGGGACAGGGTTGATGAAAAA. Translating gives CASSRDRVDEK. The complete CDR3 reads CASSRDRVDEKLFF.

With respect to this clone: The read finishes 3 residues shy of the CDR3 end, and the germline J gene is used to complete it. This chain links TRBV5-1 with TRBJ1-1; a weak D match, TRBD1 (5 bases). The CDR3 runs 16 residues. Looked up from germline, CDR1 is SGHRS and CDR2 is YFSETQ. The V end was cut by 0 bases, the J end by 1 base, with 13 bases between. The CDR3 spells CASSLGAGPKNTEAFF. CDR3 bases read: TGCGCCAGCAGCTTGGGCGCAGGGCCGAAGAACACTGAA.

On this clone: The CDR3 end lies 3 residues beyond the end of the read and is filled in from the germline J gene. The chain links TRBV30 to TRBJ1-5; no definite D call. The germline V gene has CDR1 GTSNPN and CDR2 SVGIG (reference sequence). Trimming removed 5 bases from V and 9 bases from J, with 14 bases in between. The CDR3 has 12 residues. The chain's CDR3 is CAWGGAAGPQHF. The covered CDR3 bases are TGTGCCTGGGGCGGAGCGGCGGGGCCC.

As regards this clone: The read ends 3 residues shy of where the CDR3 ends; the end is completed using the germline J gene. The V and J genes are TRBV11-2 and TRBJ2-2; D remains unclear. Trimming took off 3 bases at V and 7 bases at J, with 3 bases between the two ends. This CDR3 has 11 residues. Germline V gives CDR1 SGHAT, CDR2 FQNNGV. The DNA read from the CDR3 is TGTGCCAGCAGCTTTCTCGGGGAG. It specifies CASSFLGE. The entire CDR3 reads CASSFLGELFF. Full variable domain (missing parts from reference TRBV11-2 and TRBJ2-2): EAGVAQSPRYKIIEKRQSVAFWCNPISGHATLYWYQQILGQGPKLLIQFQNNGVVDDSQLPKDRFSAERLKGVDSTLKIQPAKLEDSAVYLCASSFLGELFFGEGSRLTVL.

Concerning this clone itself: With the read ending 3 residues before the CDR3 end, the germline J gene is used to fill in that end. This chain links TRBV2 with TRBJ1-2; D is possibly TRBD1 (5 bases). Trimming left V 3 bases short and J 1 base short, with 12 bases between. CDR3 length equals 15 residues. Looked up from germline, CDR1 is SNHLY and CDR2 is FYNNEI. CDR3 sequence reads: CASSEGQGVNYGYTF. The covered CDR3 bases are TGTGCCAGCAGTGAGGGGCAGGGTGTTAACTATGGC.

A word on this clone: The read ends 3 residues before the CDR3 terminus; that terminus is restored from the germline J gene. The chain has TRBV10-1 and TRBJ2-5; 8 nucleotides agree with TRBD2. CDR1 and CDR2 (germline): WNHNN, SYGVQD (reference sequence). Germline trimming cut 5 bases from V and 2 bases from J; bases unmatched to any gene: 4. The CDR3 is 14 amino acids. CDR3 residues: CASSRTSSQETQYF. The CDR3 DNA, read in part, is TGCGCCAGCAGTCGGACTAGCAGTCAAGAGACC.

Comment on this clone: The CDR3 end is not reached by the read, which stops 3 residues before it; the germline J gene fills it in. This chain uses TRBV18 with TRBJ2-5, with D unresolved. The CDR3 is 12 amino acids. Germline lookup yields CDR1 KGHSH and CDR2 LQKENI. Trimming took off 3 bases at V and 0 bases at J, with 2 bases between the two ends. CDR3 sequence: CASSPYQETQYF. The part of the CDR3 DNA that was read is TGTGCCAGCTCACCCTACCAAGAGACC.

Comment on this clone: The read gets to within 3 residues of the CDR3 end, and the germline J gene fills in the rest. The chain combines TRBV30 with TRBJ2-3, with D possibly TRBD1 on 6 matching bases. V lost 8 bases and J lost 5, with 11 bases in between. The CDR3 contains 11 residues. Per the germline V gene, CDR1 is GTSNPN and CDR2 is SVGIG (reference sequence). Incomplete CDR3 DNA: TGTGCCGGGGGCCGGGGAGATACG. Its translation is CAGGRGDT. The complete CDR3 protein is CAGGRGDTQYF.

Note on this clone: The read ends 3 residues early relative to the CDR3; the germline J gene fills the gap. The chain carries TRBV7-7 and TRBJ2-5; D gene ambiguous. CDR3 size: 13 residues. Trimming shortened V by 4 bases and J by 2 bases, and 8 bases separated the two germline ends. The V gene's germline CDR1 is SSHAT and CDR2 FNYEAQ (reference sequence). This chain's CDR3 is CASSSLSQETQYF. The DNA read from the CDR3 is TGTGCCAGCAGCTCCCTTTCTCAAGAGACC.